Below, 27 T cell receptor beta chains from the same sample are listed, as sequenced in a study of blood T cell repertoires in COVID-19. TCRdb's table, derived via immunoSEQ multiplex PCR, lists solely in-frame clones and lacks some. In the table there are over 100,000 clones, 85% to 90% of which are singletons. The specimen was peripheral blood. The receptors shown here come from a human donor in a cohort sampled during active COVID-19.

The chain is built from TRBV6-1 and TRBJ1-5; no clear D gene. Per the germline V gene, CDR1 is MNHNS and CDR2 is SASEGT. The CDR3 contains 14 residues. Trimming removed 1 base from V and 0 bases from J, with 4 bases in between. The CDR3 sequence: CASSEGSSNQPQHF. The CDR3, as DNA: TGTGCCAGCAGTGAAGGGAGTAGCAATCAGCCCCAGCATTTT.

This chain connects TRBV6-1 to TRBJ1-6; 9 bases line up with TRBD1. CDR1 and CDR2 (germline): MNHNS, SASEGT. This CDR3 is 15 amino acids long. Trimming removed 2 bases from V and 8 bases from J; junction bases left unmatched: 4. The CDR3 DNA is TGTGCCAGCAGTGAACGGACAGGGGCGGATTCACCCCTCCACTTT. It translates to CASSERTGADSPLHF.

The chain uses TRBV18 and TRBJ1-2; TRBD1 is a possible D gene (6 bases). CDR1 and CDR2 (germline): KGHSH, LQKENI. V lost 4 bases and J 2 bases, leaving 14 bases between the germline ends. This CDR3 is built from 15 residues. The CDR3 sequence: CASSRGRGANYGYTF. CDR3 DNA sequence: TGTGCCAGCTCACGGGGCAGGGGTGCGAACTATGGCTACACCTTC.

The V and J genes are TRBV5-8 and TRBJ1-2, with D possibly TRBD1 on 6 matching bases. Per the germline V gene, CDR1 is SGHTS and CDR2 is YDEGEE. Trimming took off 2 bases at V and 5 bases at J, with 7 bases between the two ends. This CDR3 has 12 residues. CDR3 coding DNA: TGTGCCAGCAGCTTAAGGGGGTATGGCTACACCTTC. Its protein is CASSLRGYGYTF.

The chain links TRBV15 to TRBJ2-3; 12 bases are a match to TRBD2. Germline V CDR1 and CDR2: LNHNV, YYDKDF (reference sequence). The ends lost 2 bases at V and 2 bases at J; junction bases unmatched: 5. The length of the CDR3 is 17 residues. The CDR3 region is CATSRSASGRDTDTQYF. The CDR3 coding sequence is TGTGCCACCAGCAGATCGGCTAGCGGGAGGGACACAGATACGCAGTATTTT.

The J gene is TRBJ2-3, the V gene TRBV10-1; 9 bases are shared with TRBD1. The CDR3 totals 15 residues. Germline V lookup: CDR1 WNHNN, CDR2 SYGVQD (reference sequence). Trimming at V came to 3 bases and at J to 6 bases, leaving 7 bases not matched to a gene. The CDR3 sequence: CASSDPATGGDTQYF. Here the CDR3 DNA reads TGCGCCAGCAGTGATCCAGCGACAGGGGGGGATACGCAGTATTTT.

J is TRBJ2-3 and V is TRBV5-1; D ambiguous. Germline V gene lookup returns CDR1 SGHRS and CDR2 YFSETQ. The CDR3 runs 16 residues. Trimming pared 0 bases from V and 0 bases from J, leaving 11 bases between. The CDR3 bases are TGCGCCAGCAGCTTGGTGCTACAGTCTAGCACAGATACGCAGTATTTT. This translates into CASSLVLQSSTDTQYF.

The table lists this clone with a count of one. V gene TRBV12-3 or TRBV12-4 combines with J gene TRBJ2-7; 7 positions agree with TRBD2. V trimming: 3 bases; J trimming: 10 bases; junction bases outside the gene matches: 6. The CDR3 totals 12 residues. The CDR3 bases are TGTGCCAGCAGTTTGTCGGCGGGGGACCAGTACTTC. It encodes CASSLSAGDQYF.

The chain uses TRBV4-2 and TRBJ2-7; TRBD1 matches at 7 bases. V lost 1 base and J lost 4; bases outside the gene matches: 7. The CDR3 length is 15 residues. Germline V lookup: CDR1 LGHNA, CDR2 YNFKEQ. The CDR3 region is CASSQVAGTEYEQYF. For the CDR3, the DNA is TGTGCCAGCAGCCAAGTTGCCGGGACAGAATACGAGCAGTACTTC.

The J gene is TRBJ1-3, the V gene TRBV7-9; D is ambiguous. Trimming shortened V by 2 bases and J by 0 bases, and 2 bases separated the two germline ends. Per germline, CDR1 SEHNR and CDR2 FQNEAQ (reference sequence). CDR3 length: 13 amino acids. The CDR3 is CASSLYSGNTIYF. CDR3 sequence (DNA): TGTGCCAGCAGCTTATACTCTGGAAACACCATATATTTT. Full variable domain (outside the CDR3, taken from reference TRBV7-9 and TRBJ1-3): DTGVSQNPRHKITKRGQNVTFRCDPISEHNRLYWYRQTLGQGPEFLTYFQNEAQLEKSRLLSDRFSAERPKGSFSTLEIQRTEQGDSAMYLCASSLYSGNTIYFGEGSWLTVV.

The chain carries TRBV28 and TRBJ2-1; the D gene is possibly TRBD2 (5 bases). The CDR3 extends over 15 amino acids. V shed 7 bases and J shed 0 bases, with 13 bases lying between them. Germline V gives CDR1 MDHEN, CDR2 SYDVKM. The CDR3 DNA reads TGTGCCAGCAACAAGGGTGGGAGCTCCTACAATGAGCAGTTCTTC. It specifies CASNKGGSSYNEQFF. The full variable domain, completed using reference TRBV28 and TRBJ2-1, is DVKVTQSSRYLVKRTGEKVFLECVQDMDHENMFWYRQDPGLGLRLIYFSYDVKMKEKGDIPEGYSVSREKKERFSLILESASTNQTSMYLCASNKGGSSYNEQFFGPGTRLTVL.

The chain's CDR3 is CASSPTPSRQGDTEAFF. CDR3 coding DNA: TGTGCCAGCAGCCCGACCCCGAGCCGACAAGGGGACACTGAAGCTTTCTTT. The V gene is TRBV9, the J gene TRBJ1-1; D possibly corresponds to TRBD1 (5 bases). V dropped 4 bases and J dropped 3 bases, with 22 bases sitting between them. CDR1 and CDR2 (germline): SGDLS, YYNGEE. The CDR3 is 17 residues long.

J is TRBJ1-2 and V is TRBV6-6, with D maybe TRBD1 (5 bases). Germline CDR1 MNHNY, CDR2 SVGAGI (reference sequence). Trimming removed 2 bases at V and 6 bases at J, with 10 bases between. This CDR3 is built from 13 residues. The CDR3 DNA sequence: TGTGCCAGCAGTTACAACAGGAGGGATGGCTACACCTTC. Its translation: CASSYNRRDGYTF.

This rearrangement joins TRBV19 to TRBJ1-2, with D possibly being TRBD1 (6 bases). The CDR3 has 13 amino acids. V was pared by 4 bases and J by 3 bases, with 9 bases between. CDR1 is LNHDA and CDR2 is SQIVND in the germline V gene (reference sequence). DNA of the CDR3: TGTGCCAGTAGTACACAGGGAGACTATGGCTACACCTTC. Protein product: CASSTQGDYGYTF.

V usage is TRBV9 and J usage is TRBJ2-7, with 9 bases aligning to TRBD1. V trimming: 0 bases; J trimming: 3 bases; junction bases outside the gene matches: 4. This CDR3 has 15 amino acids. Germline CDR1 and CDR2: SGDLS and YYNGEE. The CDR3 DNA reads as TGTGCCAGCAGCGTAGCTTGGGACAGGGACTACGAGCAGTACTTC. Translated, it gives CASSVAWDRDYEQYF.

V gene TRBV5-6 combines with J gene TRBJ2-5, with TRBD1 matching 7 bases. The CDR3 spans 15 residues. Unmatched junction bases numbered 9, after V lost 3 bases and J lost 4 bases. Per germline, CDR1 SGHDT and CDR2 YYEEEE. The DNA of the CDR3 is TGTGCCAGCAGCTACTACCCGGGACAGAGAGAGACCCAGTACTTC. This encodes CASSYYPGQRETQYF.

The chain couples TRBV11-2 to TRBJ2-7; tentative D call: TRBD1 (6 bases). Trimming took off 1 base at V and 2 bases at J, with 12 bases between the two ends. The germline V gene encodes CDR1 SGHAT and CDR2 FQNNGV. The CDR3 consists of 15 residues. For the CDR3, the DNA is TGTGCCAGCAGCTTAGGGGCAGGGGCAGCCTACGAGCAGTACTTC. Its protein is CASSLGAGAAYEQYF.

The chain has TRBV6-5 and TRBJ2-7; D unresolved. Germline V CDR1 and CDR2: MNHEY, SVGAGI. The CDR3 consists of 13 residues. With 6 bases removed from V and 1 base from J, the gap between germline ends came to 10 bases. DNA for the CDR3: TGTGCCAGCAGGACCGACACATCCTACGAGCAGTACTTC. Translation gives CASRTDTSYEQYF.

The chain recombines TRBV5-1 with TRBJ2-7; D possibly uses TRBD1 or TRBD2 (5 bases each). The CDR3 is 14 residues long. Trimming left V 4 bases short and J 2 bases short, with 13 bases between. Germline values: CDR1 SGHRS, CDR2 YFSETQ. The CDR3 reads CASSLDLGPYEQYF. The CDR3 DNA is TGCGCCAGCAGCCTGGACTTGGGGCCCTACGAGCAGTACTTC. Filled out from reference TRBV5-1 and TRBJ2-7, the complete variable domain reads KAGVTQTPRYLIKTRGQQVTLSCSPISGHRSVSWYQQTPGQGLQFLFEYFSETQRNKGNFPGRFSGRQFSNSRSEMNVSTLELGDSALYLCASSLDLGPYEQYFGPGTRLTVT.

The V gene is TRBV12-3 or TRBV12-4, the J gene TRBJ1-1, with D unresolved. The CDR3 is 13 amino acids. Trimming cost V 11 bases and J 2 bases, with 15 bases left between them. The CDR3, as DNA: TGTGCCGTTACCCACGAGGTAAACACTGAAGCTTTCTTT. It is translated as CAVTHEVNTEAFF.

CDR3 DNA sequence: TGTGCCAGCAGCTTAGGGGCCCTAGCGGGAGGGCCGTACGAGCAGTACTTC. Its translation is CASSLGALAGGPYEQYF. The chain combines TRBV7-8 with TRBJ2-7, with 12 bases that match TRBD2. The length of the CDR3 is 17 residues. Germline CDR1 and CDR2: SGHVS and FQNEAQ. Trimming at V came to 1 base and at J to 4 bases, leaving 8 bases not matched to a gene.

This chain connects TRBV12-3 or TRBV12-4 to TRBJ1-1; 9 positions agree with TRBD1. J was trimmed by 10 bases and V by 6 bases; bases with no gene match: 9. CDR3 size: 13 residues. The DNA for the CDR3 is TGTGCCAGCAGCTACTTACAGGGGGCTACAGCTTTCTTT. This sequence encodes CASSYLQGATAFF.

The genes are TRBV28 and TRBJ2-1; D is uncertain. Trimming cost V 6 bases and J 0 bases, with 9 bases left between them. This CDR3 region has 14 residues. CDR1 is MDHEN, CDR2 SYDVKM, per germline. The CDR3 protein is CASRRSTSYNEQFF. The CDR3 nucleotides are TGTGCCAGCAGGCGTAGTACCTCCTACAATGAGCAGTTCTTC.

V is TRBV18 and J is TRBJ1-5; D uncertain. V lost 4 bases and J 1 base, leaving 8 bases between the germline ends. The CDR3 is 14 amino acids. From germline, CDR1 is KGHSH and CDR2 LQKENI. CDR3 amino acids: CASSLSPSNQPQHF. The CDR3 DNA follows: TGTGCCAGCTCACTGTCCCCGAGCAATCAGCCCCAGCATTTT.

The chain employs TRBV20-1 and TRBJ2-1; 7 positions match TRBD2. Germline CDR1 reads DFQATT; CDR2 reads SNEGSKA (reference sequence). The CDR3 totals 11 residues. In DNA form, the CDR3 reads TGCAGGACAATCCGGGGGGATGAGCAGTTCTTC. Translating it yields CRTIRGDEQFF.

This clone was observed a single time. The chain joins TRBV5-5 to TRBJ1-3; D gene unclear. Deletions cut 3 bases from V and 2 bases from J, with 12 bases between. Germline V CDR1 and CDR2: SGHKS, YYEKEE (reference sequence). CDR3 length: 15 residues. CDR3 nucleotide sequence: TGTGCCAGCAGCTCTCAACTGGGCCCTGGAAACACCATATATTTT. The encoded protein is CASSSQLGPGNTIYF. Full variable domain (outside the CDR3, taken from reference TRBV5-5 and TRBJ1-3): DAGVTQSPTHLIKTRGQQVTLRCSPISGHKSVSWYQQVLGQGPQFIFQYYEKEERGRGNFPDRFSARQFPNYSSELNVNALLLGDSALYLCASSSQLGPGNTIYFGEGSWLTVV.

The chain combines TRBV7-2 with TRBJ1-2; weak D call: TRBD1 (5 bases). This CDR3 has 15 residues. Germline CDR1 is SGHTA and CDR2 is FQGNSA. V lost 1 base, J lost 4 bases, and 13 bases lay in between. In DNA form, the CDR3 reads TGTGCCAGCAGCTTAGAACAAGGGGTTAGCTATGGCTACACCTTC. It yields the protein CASSLEQGVSYGYTF.